This T cell receptor (beta chain) stems from a study of siplizumab effects on memory and regulatory T cells. Worth noting for this clone: Its target is unknown.

Unstimulated naive, memory, effector memory and TEMRA subsets from three donor pairs were sequenced. General study points: Left unconfirmed was the suppressive function of proliferating Tregs from siplizumab cultures. Roughly 80-96% of proliferating clones (CD4+ or CD8+) could not be assigned a naive or memory phenotype.

The ends lost 8 bases at V and 4 bases at J; junction bases unmatched: 9. Germline V CDR1 and CDR2: LNHDA, SQIVND (reference sequence). The CDR3 spans 14 residues. TCRdb's table, derived via immunoSEQ multiplex PCR, lists solely in-frame clones and lacks some. The sample has some 100,000 clones, roughly 97% seen once. The material sequenced was naive CD4+ T cells sorted from blood. The source of this sequence is a human donor in good health. The chain joins TRBV19 to TRBJ2-3; 7 bases match TRBD2. The CDR3 DNA reads as TGTGCCAGTGGTTCTAACGCGGGAGCAGATACGCAGTATTTT. The encoded protein is CASGSNAGADTQYF.